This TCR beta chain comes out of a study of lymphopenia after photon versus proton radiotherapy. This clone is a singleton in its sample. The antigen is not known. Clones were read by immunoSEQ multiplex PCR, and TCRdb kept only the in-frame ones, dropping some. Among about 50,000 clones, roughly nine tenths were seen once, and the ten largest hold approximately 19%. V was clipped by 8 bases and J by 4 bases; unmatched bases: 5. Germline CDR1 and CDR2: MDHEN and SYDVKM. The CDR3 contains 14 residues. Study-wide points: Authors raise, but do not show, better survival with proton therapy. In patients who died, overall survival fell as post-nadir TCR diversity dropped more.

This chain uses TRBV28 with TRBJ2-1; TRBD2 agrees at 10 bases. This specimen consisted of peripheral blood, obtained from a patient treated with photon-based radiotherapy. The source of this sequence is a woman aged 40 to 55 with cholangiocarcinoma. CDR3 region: CASFSGGSYNEQFF. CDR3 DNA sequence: TGTGCCAGCTTTAGCGGGGGGTCTTACAATGAGCAGTTCTTC. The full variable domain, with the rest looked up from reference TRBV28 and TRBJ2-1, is DVKVTQSSRYLVKRTGEKVFLECVQDMDHENMFWYRQDPGLGLRLIYFSYDVKMKEKGDIPEGYSVSREKKERFSLILESASTNQTSMYLCASFSGGSYNEQFFGPGTRLTVL.